The rows below give T cell receptor beta chains drawn from one sample of a study of blood T cell repertoires in COVID-19. Sequencing was performed with immunoSEQ multiplex PCR; in TCRdb, only in-frame clones are kept and a portion is missing. The table shows 120,000 or so clones, with 70% to 75% occurring only once. Sequenced material: peripheral blood. Receptors originate from a man between 60 and 75 years old with acute or convalescent COVID-19. Each CDR3 is given with its conserved first and last residue. A D gene is named only where the DNA matches it firmly. A clone size is listed for some rows: how often the clone was seen (once, few, many), or a class if it is expanded.

TRBJ1-6	TRBV14	NA	NA	CASSLGLNSPLHF
TRBJ2-5	TRBV24-1	NA	NA	CATSGTVQETQYF
TRBJ2-3	TRBV7-2	NA	NA	CASSFAGTVSDTQYF
TRBJ2-2	TRBV5-4	TRBD1	NA	CASSLGQGAQTGELFF
TRBJ2-7	TRBV6-5	TRBD2	few	CASRAGTRSSYEQYF
TRBJ2-1	TRBV18	TRBD2	NA	CASSTALASEQFF
TRBJ1-2	TRBV20-1	NA	once	CSAGTNYGYTF
TRBJ2-2	TRBV3-1/TRBV3-2	NA	once	CASSPGTYPGELFF
TRBJ2-1	TRBV5-1	TRBD2	NA	CASSLASGKNEQFF
TRBJ1-2	TRBV7-8	NA	once	CASSLVSGVSYGYTF
TRBJ1-2	TRBV5-6	TRBD1	NA	CASRGENRGDYGYTF
TRBJ1-5	TRBV4-1	NA	NA	CASSQDWGGNQPQHF
TRBJ1-2	TRBV12-3/TRBV12-4	NA	NA	CASSEQGVFGYTF
TRBJ1-2	TRBV3-1/TRBV3-2	NA	NA	CASSQKFDSTPYGYTF
TRBJ2-1	TRBV21-1	NA	once	CASSGTRRNRGGYEQFF
TRBJ1-2	TRBV9	NA	NA	CASSVGSVPNYGYTF
TRBJ2-3	TRBV20-1	NA	NA	CSASLGGTDTQYF
TRBJ2-5	TRBV11-3	TRBD2	NA	CASSLEGTSGGQETQYF
TRBJ1-2	TRBV6-2/TRBV6-3	NA	few	CASSKTFFQANYGYTF
TRBJ1-1	TRBV27	TRBD1	NA	CASKADRRNTEAFF
TRBJ1-6	TRBV6-5	NA	NA	CASSRTRINSPLHF
TRBJ2-1	TRBV5-1	NA	NA	CASSLGLANEQFF
TRBJ2-3	TRBV21-1	NA	NA	CASPPFGGRGTDTQYF
TRBJ1-1	TRBV24-1	NA	NA	CATSNQGTEAFF
TRBJ1-1	TRBV28	NA	NA	CASRGQKGTEAFF
TRBJ1-2	TRBV25-1	TRBD1	NA	CASSGTGSAGYTF
TRBJ1-1	TRBV9	NA	NA	CASSPPDTEAFF
TRBJ1-1	TRBV7-3	NA	few	CASSLTRGTEAFF
TRBJ2-5	TRBV25-1	NA	NA	CASSRRQRSGEETQYF
TRBJ2-7	TRBV2	NA	NA	CASSVSTDTYEQYF
TRBJ1-3	TRBV5-1	TRBD1	few	CASAKGASGNTIYF
TRBJ2-7	TRBV7-9	TRBD1	NA	CASSLARTGGYEQYF
TRBJ1-2	TRBV5-1	NA	NA	CASSLDGQRYGYTF
TRBJ2-7	TRBV3-1/TRBV3-2	NA	few	CASSSIGGGGPLEQYF
TRBJ1-1	TRBV3-1/TRBV3-2	NA	NA	CASSRRSGNTEAFF
TRBJ2-5	TRBV15	TRBD2	few	CATSQRDNRETQYF
TRBJ1-5	TRBV5-1	NA	NA	CASSLAGVGQPQHF
TRBJ2-7	TRBV7-9	NA	many	CASSLISAEQYF
TRBJ2-2	TRBV10-1	TRBD2	few	CASSDGLAGGSGELFF
TRBJ1-1	TRBV12-3/TRBV12-4	NA	NA	CASRRGSITEAFF
TRBJ2-1	TRBV18	TRBD2	NA	CASSPRAAGVLNEQFF
TRBJ2-1	TRBV24-1	TRBD2	NA	CATSEASGGARGEQFF
TRBJ1-1	TRBV19	TRBD1	few	CASTPTGGVLGTEAFF
TRBJ1-2	TRBV21-1	NA	NA	CASSKVWGPYTF
TRBJ2-2	TRBV6-1	NA	NA	CASSETVIAVNTGELFF
TRBJ2-3	TRBV14	TRBD1	NA	CASSPWETGGSTDTQYF
TRBJ1-4	TRBV5-1	TRBD1	NA	CASSLVGPGGLNNEKLFF